A selection of T cell receptor beta chains follows, all from one sample in a study of blood T cell repertoires in COVID-19. Here immunoSEQ multiplex PCR was the method, and the copy in TCRdb shows in-frame clones only, minus some. The sample includes hundreds of thousands of clones, roughly 90% seen only once; the top ten take about 1.7%. Sequencing was done on a sample of PBMCs or T cells enriched from blood (not recorded which). These receptors all stem from a woman between 18 and 29 years old with acute COVID-19. The CDR3 runs from the conserved cysteine through the conserved F or W. The D gene is left open where the match is weak. The listing skips clone size in some rows; elsewhere it reads once, few, many or a size class.

v_gene,d_gene,abundance,j_gene,CDR3aa,CDR3nt
TRBV6-6,TRBD1,.,TRBJ1-1,CASSRPGQGNTEAFF,TGTGCCAGCAGTCGTCCGGGACAGGGAAACACTGAAGCTTTCTTT
TRBV5-1,TRBD2,.,TRBJ2-7,CASSLLSGENYEQYF,TGCGCCAGCAGCTTGCTAAGCGGGGAAAATTACGAGCAGTACTTC
TRBV5-1,.,.,TRBJ2-6,CASSLQNSGANVLTF,TGCGCCAGCAGCTTACAGAACTCTGGGGCCAACGTCCTGACTTTC
TRBV19,.,.,TRBJ1-2,CASSITGTSSYGYTF,TGTGCCAGTAGTATAACAGGGACAAGCAGTTATGGCTACACCTTC
TRBV28,.,.,TRBJ1-5,CASSSWGAGGNQPQHF,TGTGCCAGCAGCTCCTGGGGAGCGGGAGGTAATCAGCCCCAGCATTTT
TRBV7-2,.,.,TRBJ1-2,CASSDRDWYYGYTF,TGTGCCAGCAGCGACCGGGACTGGTACTATGGCTACACCTTC
TRBV29-1,TRBD1,.,TRBJ2-7,CSVARDSGTYEQYF,TGCAGCGTTGCCAGGGACAGTGGGACCTACGAGCAGTACTTC
TRBV11-2,.,.,TRBJ2-7,CASSLFGAPYEQYF,TGTGCCAGCAGCTTATTTGGGGCCCCCTACGAGCAGTACTTC
TRBV29-1,TRBD1,.,TRBJ1-2,CSVRQGMGRYGYTF,TGCAGCGTGAGACAGGGGATGGGTCGCTATGGCTACACCTTC
TRBV4-1,TRBD1,.,TRBJ2-2,CASSSPGQGNTGELFF,TGCGCCAGCAGCTCGCCGGGACAGGGGAACACCGGGGAGCTGTTTTTT
TRBV18,.,.,TRBJ2-7,CASSPQGRDEQYF,TGTGCCAGCTCACCCCAGGGTCGGGACGAGCAGTACTTC
TRBV9,.,.,TRBJ1-1,CASSVGRDYTEAFF,TGTGCCAGCAGCGTAGGTAGGGACTACACTGAAGCTTTCTTT
TRBV4-2,TRBD1,.,TRBJ2-5,CASSQPGQGQETQYF,TGTGCCAGCAGCCAACCGGGACAGGGCCAAGAGACCCAGTACTTC
TRBV7-9,TRBD1,.,TRBJ1-6,CASSLGTVNSPLHF,TGTGCCAGCAGCTTGGGGACAGTGAATTCACCCCTCCACTTT
TRBV19,TRBD1,.,TRBJ1-2,CASTQGQTGISGYTF,TGTGCCAGTACCCAGGGACAGACCGGTATAAGCGGCTACACCTTC
TRBV11-1,TRBD2,.,TRBJ2-5,CASSSLQGTSGNTYF,TGTGCCAGCAGCTCACTACAGGGGACTAGCGGCAATACATACTTC
TRBV28,TRBD1,.,TRBJ2-1,CASRQGDEQFF,TGTGCCAGTAGACAGGGGGATGAGCAGTTCTTC
TRBV5-1,.,few,TRBJ1-2,CASSTGQFYGYTF,TGCGCCAGCAGCACCGGACAGTTCTATGGCTACACCTTC
TRBV19,.,.,TRBJ1-5,CASSIAARANQPQHF,TGTGCCAGTAGTATAGCGGCCAGGGCGAATCAGCCCCAGCATTTT
TRBV6-5,.,once,TRBJ2-2,CAAKMAAANTGELFF,TGTGCAGCCAAGATGGCGGCGGCGAACACCGGGGAGCTGTTTTTT
TRBV6-2/TRBV6-3,TRBD2,few,TRBJ2-4,CASSYPGLADAKNIQYF,TGTGCCAGCAGTTACCCTGGGCTAGCGGACGCCAAAAACATTCAGTACTTC
TRBV5-1,.,.,TRBJ1-4,CASSLGRVRSNEKLFF,TGCGCCAGCAGCTTGGGTCGGGTACGGTCGAATGAAAAACTGTTTTTT
TRBV19,TRBD1,.,TRBJ2-4,CASSIRTGGENIQYF,TGTGCCAGTAGTATTCGGACAGGAGGAGAAAACATTCAGTACTTC
TRBV27,TRBD2,.,TRBJ2-1,CASKGVRTSGRNNEQFF,TGTGCCAGCAAGGGGGTCCGAACTAGCGGGAGAAACAATGAGCAGTTCTTC
TRBV4-1,.,.,TRBJ1-3,CASSQDSDTIYF,TGCGCCAGCAGCCAAGATTCCGACACCATATATTTT
TRBV29-1,TRBD2,.,TRBJ2-1,CSVEVLAGPYNEQFF,TGCAGCGTTGAAGTCCTAGCGGGGCCCTACAATGAGCAGTTCTTC
TRBV5-1,TRBD1,.,TRBJ1-1,CASSLGTGYVGNTEAFF,TGCGCCAGCAGCTTGGGGACAGGATATGTGGGGAACACTGAAGCTTTCTTT
TRBV29-1,.,once,TRBJ1-2,CSVDTDFFEYGYTF,TGCAGCGTTGACACGGACTTCTTTGAGTATGGCTACACCTTC
TRBV5-5,TRBD1,once,TRBJ2-7,CASRLTVGQGAYEQYF,TGTGCCAGCAGATTGACGGTAGGACAGGGGGCCTACGAGCAGTACTTC
TRBV28,TRBD1,.,TRBJ1-2,CASRFPDRGYGYTF,TGTGCCAGCAGATTTCCTGACAGGGGGTATGGCTACACCTTC
TRBV25-1,.,once,TRBJ1-4,CASQGRANEKLFF,TGTGCCAGCCAAGGGAGGGCTAATGAAAAACTGTTTTTT
TRBV10-1,.,.,TRBJ2-7,CASSDSSYEQYF,TGCGCCAGCAGTGACTCGTCCTACGAGCAGTACTTC
TRBV28,TRBD2,.,TRBJ2-1,CAISMYPLTSEEGWGNEQFF,TGTGCCATCTCGATGTATCCCTTGACTAGCGAGGAGGGTTGGGGCAATGAGCAGTTCTTC
TRBV6-4,TRBD2,.,TRBJ2-3,CASSDSASGSADTQYF,TGTGCCAGCAGTGACTCGGCTAGCGGGAGTGCAGATACGCAGTATTTT
TRBV27,TRBD2,.,TRBJ2-7,CASSRSGRGTREQYF,TGTGCCAGCAGTCGTAGCGGGAGGGGCACACGGGAGCAGTACTTC
TRBV11-3,.,.,TRBJ2-2,CASSGLSAVGELFF,TGTGCCAGCAGCGGACTTTCGGCGGTCGGGGAGCTGTTTTTT
TRBV9,.,.,TRBJ2-3,CASSVALASSTDTQYF,TGTGCCAGCAGCGTAGCTCTAGCCTCTAGCACAGATACGCAGTATTTT
TRBV6-5,.,.,TRBJ2-1,CASSYIPRNEQFF,TGTGCCAGCAGTTACATCCCTCGGAATGAGCAGTTCTTC
TRBV6-2/TRBV6-3,TRBD2,.,TRBJ2-1,CASSYSRLANEQFF,TGTGCCAGCAGTTACTCCCGACTAGCGAATGAGCAGTTCTTC
TRBV19,TRBD2,.,TRBJ2-5,CASSPRLAGVRETQYF,TGTGCCAGTAGTCCCCGGCTAGCGGGAGTCCGGGAGACCCAGTACTTC